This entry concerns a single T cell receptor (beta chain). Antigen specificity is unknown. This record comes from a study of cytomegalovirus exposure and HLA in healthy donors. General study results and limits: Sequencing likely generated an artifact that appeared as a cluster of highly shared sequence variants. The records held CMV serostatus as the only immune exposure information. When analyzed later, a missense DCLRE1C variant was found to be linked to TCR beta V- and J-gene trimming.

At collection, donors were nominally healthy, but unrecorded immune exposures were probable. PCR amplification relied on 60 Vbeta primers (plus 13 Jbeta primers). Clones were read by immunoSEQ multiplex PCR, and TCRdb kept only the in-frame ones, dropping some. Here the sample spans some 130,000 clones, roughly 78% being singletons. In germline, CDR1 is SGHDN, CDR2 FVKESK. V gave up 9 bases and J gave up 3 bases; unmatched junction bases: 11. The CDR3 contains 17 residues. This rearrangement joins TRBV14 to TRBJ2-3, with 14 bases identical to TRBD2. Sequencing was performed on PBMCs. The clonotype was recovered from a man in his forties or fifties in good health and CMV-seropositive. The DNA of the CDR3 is TGTGCCAGAGCTATTCGGACTAGCGGGAGGACAACAGATACGCAGTATTTT. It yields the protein CARAIRTSGRTTDTQYF.